These 5 T cell receptor beta chains were all obtained from the same sample, sequenced in a study of blood T cell repertoires in COVID-19. Using immunoSEQ multiplex PCR, the repertoire was profiled, and TCRdb retains in-frame clones only, with some absent. The sample includes roughly 200,000 clones, more than 80% of them seen just once. Sequencing was performed on PBMCs or T cells enriched from blood (not recorded which). The receptor set was obtained from a man between 40 and 49 years old who had recovered from COVID-19.

Only one count was recorded for this clone. The gene calls are TRBV5-1 and TRBJ2-2; D is perhaps TRBD1 (6 bases). The CDR3 sequence is 16 residues long. Between the trimmed V and J ends, which lost 3 bases and 7 bases, there was a span of 19 bases. CDR1 is SGHRS, CDR2 YFSETQ, per germline. The CDR3 sequence: CASSWREQGQNGELFF. In nucleotides, the CDR3 is TGCGCCAGCAGCTGGAGAGAACAGGGTCAGAACGGGGAGCTGTTTTTT.

The gene calls are TRBV5-5 and TRBJ2-3; 13 bases fit TRBD2. The trim removed 4 bases at V and 2 bases at J, leaving 4 bases unmatched. The germline gives CDR1 SGHKS, CDR2 YYEKEE (reference sequence). The length of the CDR3 is 16 residues. CDR3 protein: CASSEGLAGNTDTQYF. Here the CDR3 DNA reads TGTGCCAGCAGCGAGGGACTAGCGGGGAACACAGATACGCAGTATTTT.

The rearrangement links TRBV28 to TRBJ2-7; 8 bases line up with TRBD1. After removal of 6 bases from V and 0 bases from J, the junction contained 10 bases not matched to a gene. The CDR3 totals 16 residues. CDR1 and CDR2 (germline): MDHEN, SYDVKM. As DNA, the CDR3 is TGTGCCAGCAGCTTAACCGAGGACAGGGCCTCCTACGAGCAGTACTTC. As protein: CASSLTEDRASYEQYF. The variable domain in full, with the rest retrieved from reference TRBV28 and TRBJ2-7, is DVKVTQSSRYLVKRTGEKVFLECVQDMDHENMFWYRQDPGLGLRLIYFSYDVKMKEKGDIPEGYSVSREKKERFSLILESASTNQTSMYLCASSLTEDRASYEQYFGPGTRLTVT.

CDR3 DNA sequence: TGCGCCAGCAGCGCGGACATAGGAGAGACCCAGTACTTC. Translating it yields CASSADIGETQYF. The J gene is TRBJ2-5, the V gene TRBV5-1; D is perhaps TRBD1 (5 bases). The germline V gene has CDR1 SGHRS and CDR2 YFSETQ. The CDR3 length is 13 residues. V lost 4 bases, J lost 4 bases, and 11 bases lay in between.

This clone was detected only once. The J gene is TRBJ1-4, the V gene TRBV3-1 (or the pseudogene TRBV3-2); D call uncertain. The CDR3 loop spans 17 amino acids. Germline assignment: CDR1 LGHDT and CDR2 YNNKEL (reference sequence). V was cut by 1 base and J by 6 bases, with 18 bases left in between. Written as DNA, the CDR3 is TGTGCCAGCAGCCAAGGTGTTTCATGGCAGGCCTATGAAAAACTGTTTTTT. This translates into CASSQGVSWQAYEKLFF.